The clone carrying this TCR beta chain was seen ten or more times. Its antigen is not identified. This CDR3 has 16 residues. V lost 5 bases and J lost 0, with 14 bases in between. The germline gives CDR1 SNHLY, CDR2 FYNNEI. These data originate in a study of CD8 T cells in ankylosing spondylitis. Study-level results: Typical of ankylosing spondylitis blood, it appeared, was a TCR beta motif of under 10 highly homologous variants. Disease-linked clones bore a CD8+ phenotype, appearing relatively rarely in peripheral blood. Matched ankylosing spondylitis synovial fluid reportedly contained a significantly enriched population of disease-linked clones.

Using quantitative 5'-RACE with molecular barcodes, the authors made TCR beta libraries. Each CDR3 protein gets one entry after TCRdb re-called the 5' RACE reads with MiXCR. The sample contains some 840,000 distinct CDR3 sequences, approximately 10% of which appear only once. Sequencing input: blood, either unsorted or a sorted T cell fraction (not recorded which). The genes are TRBV2 and TRBJ2-1, with D maybe TRBD1 (8 bases). The receptor was isolated from a male donor with ankylosing spondylitis. Written as DNA, the CDR3 is TGTGCCAGCAGTTTCTACAGGGGGGGCTCCTACAATGAGCAGTTCTTC. Protein product: CASSFYRGGSYNEQFF. Together with reference TRBV2 and TRBJ2-1, the CDR3 gives the full variable domain: EPEVTQTPSHQVTQMGQEVILRCVPISNHLYFYWYRQILGQKVEFLVSFYNNEISEKSEIFDDQFSVERPDGSNFTLKIRSTKLEDSAMYFCASSFYRGGSYNEQFFGPGTRLTVL.